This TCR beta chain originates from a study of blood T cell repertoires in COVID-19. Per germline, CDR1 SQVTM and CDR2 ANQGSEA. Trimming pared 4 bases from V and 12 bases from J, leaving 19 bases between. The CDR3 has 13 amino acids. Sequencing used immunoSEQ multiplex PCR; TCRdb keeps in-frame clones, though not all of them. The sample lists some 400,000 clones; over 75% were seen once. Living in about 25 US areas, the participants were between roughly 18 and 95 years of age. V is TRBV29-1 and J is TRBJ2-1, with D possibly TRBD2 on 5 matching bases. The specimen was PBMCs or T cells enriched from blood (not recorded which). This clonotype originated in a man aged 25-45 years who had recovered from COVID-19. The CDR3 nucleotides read TGCAGCGTTGGGGGTAGCGACTTATGGGGGCAGTTCTTC. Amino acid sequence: CSVGGSDLWGQFF.